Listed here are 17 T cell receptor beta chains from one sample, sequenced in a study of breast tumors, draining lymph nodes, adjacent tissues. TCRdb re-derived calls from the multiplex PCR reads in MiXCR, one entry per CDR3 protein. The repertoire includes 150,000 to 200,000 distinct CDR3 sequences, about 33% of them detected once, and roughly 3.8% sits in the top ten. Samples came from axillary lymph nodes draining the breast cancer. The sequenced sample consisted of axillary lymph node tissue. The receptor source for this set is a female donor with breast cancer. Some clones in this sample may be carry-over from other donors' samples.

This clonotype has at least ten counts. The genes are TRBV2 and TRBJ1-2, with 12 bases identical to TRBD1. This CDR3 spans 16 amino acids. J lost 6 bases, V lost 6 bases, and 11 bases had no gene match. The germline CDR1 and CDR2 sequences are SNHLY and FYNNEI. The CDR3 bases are TGTGCCAGCAGCGCCGGGACAGGGGGCGCGTCTGATGGCTACACCTTC. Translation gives CASSAGTGGASDGYTF.

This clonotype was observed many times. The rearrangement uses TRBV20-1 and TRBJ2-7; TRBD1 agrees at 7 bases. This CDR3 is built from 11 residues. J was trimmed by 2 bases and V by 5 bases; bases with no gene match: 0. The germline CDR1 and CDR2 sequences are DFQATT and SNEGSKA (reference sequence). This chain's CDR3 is CSAQGAYEQYF. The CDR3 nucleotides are TGCAGTGCTCAGGGGGCCTACGAGCAGTACTTC.

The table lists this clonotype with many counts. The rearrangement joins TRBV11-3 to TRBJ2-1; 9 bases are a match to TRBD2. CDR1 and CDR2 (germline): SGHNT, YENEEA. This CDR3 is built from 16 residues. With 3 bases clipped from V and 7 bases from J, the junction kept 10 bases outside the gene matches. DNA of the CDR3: TGTGCCAGCAGCTTTGACGGGCGGGAGGGGGGAAATGAGCAGTTCTTC. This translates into CASSFDGREGGNEQFF.

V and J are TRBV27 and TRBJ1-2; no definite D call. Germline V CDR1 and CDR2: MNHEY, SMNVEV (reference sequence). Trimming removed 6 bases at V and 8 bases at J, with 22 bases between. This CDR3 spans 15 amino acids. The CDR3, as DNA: TGTGCCAGCAGCCAGGTAGGGCTCTTTAGACTCGGCTACACCTTC. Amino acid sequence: CASSQVGLFRLGYTF.

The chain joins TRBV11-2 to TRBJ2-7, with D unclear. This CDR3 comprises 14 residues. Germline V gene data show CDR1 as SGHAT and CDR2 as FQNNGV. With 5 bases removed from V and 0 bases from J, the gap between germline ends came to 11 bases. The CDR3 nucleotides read TGTGCCAGCAGCGGCCGGGCCATCTCCTACGAGCAGTACTTC. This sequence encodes CASSGRAISYEQYF.

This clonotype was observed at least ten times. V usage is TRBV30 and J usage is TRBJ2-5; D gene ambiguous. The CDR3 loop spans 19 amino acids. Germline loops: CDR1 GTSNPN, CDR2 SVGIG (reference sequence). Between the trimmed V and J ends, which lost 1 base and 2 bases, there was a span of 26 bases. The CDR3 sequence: CAWSGPSRNRRSPQETQYF. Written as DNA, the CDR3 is TGTGCCTGGAGTGGACCGAGCCGTAATAGGCGGAGCCCTCAAGAGACCCAGTACTTC.

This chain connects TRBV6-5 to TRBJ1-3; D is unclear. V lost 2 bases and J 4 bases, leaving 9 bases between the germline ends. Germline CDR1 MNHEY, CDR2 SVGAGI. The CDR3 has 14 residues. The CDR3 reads CASSYGLGGNTIYF. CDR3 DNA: TGTGCCAGCAGTTACGGACTAGGAGGAAACACCATATATTTT.

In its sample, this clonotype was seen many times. CDR3 in DNA: TGTGCCAGCAGCGTAGAACTGGAGCGTGAGACCCAGTACTTC. Translation: CASSVELERETQYF. The chain combines TRBV9 with TRBJ2-5; D is unresolved. This CDR3 is built from 14 residues. V dropped 0 bases and J dropped 5 bases, with 11 bases sitting between them. Germline assignment: CDR1 SGDLS and CDR2 YYNGEE. Combining the CDR3 with reference TRBV9 and TRBJ2-5 gives the whole variable domain DSGVTQTPKHLITATGQRVTLRCSPRSGDLSVYWYQQSLDQGLQFLIQYYNGEERAKGNILERFSAQQFPDLHSELNLSSLELGDSALYFCASSVELERETQYFGPGTRLLVL.

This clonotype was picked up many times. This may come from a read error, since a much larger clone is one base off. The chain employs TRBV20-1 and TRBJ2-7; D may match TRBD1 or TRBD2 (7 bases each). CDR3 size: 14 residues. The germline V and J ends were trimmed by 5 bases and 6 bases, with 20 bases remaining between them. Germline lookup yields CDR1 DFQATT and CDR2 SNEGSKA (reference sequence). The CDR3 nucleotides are TGCAGTGCTGGGAGGGGGCTGGGGGCCTCCGAGCAGTACTTC. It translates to CSAGRGLGASEQYF.

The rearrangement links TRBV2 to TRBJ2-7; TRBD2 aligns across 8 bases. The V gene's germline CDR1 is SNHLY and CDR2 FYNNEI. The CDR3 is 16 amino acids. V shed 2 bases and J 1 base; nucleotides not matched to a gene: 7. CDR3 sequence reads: CASSETVGGGSYEQYF. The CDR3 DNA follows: TGTGCCAGCAGTGAAACGGTAGGCGGGGGGTCCTACGAGCAGTACTTC.

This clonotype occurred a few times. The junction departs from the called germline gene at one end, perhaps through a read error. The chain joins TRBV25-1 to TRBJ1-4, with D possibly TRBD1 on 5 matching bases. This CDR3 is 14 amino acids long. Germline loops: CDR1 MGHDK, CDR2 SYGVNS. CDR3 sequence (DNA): TGCGCCAGCAGTGACCGGGGCCGGACTGAAGAACTGTTTTTT. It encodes CASSDRGRTEELFF.

The CDR3 DNA reads TGTGCCAGTAGTATAAAACGGGACAGGGGATCTGGAAACACCATATATTTT. Amino acids: CASSIKRDRGSGNTIYF. The chain carries TRBV19 and TRBJ1-3; 10 bases match TRBD1. CDR3 length: 17 residues. The J segment lost 1 base and the V segment lost 2 bases, leaving 5 bases of the junction unmatched. Germline-derived CDR1 and CDR2 are LNHDA and SQIVND (reference sequence).

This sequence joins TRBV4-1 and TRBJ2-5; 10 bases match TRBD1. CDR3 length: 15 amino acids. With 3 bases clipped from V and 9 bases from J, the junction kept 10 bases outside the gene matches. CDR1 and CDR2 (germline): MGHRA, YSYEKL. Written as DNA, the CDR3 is TGCGCCAGCAGCCATGGACAGGGGGGTCTATCGGCCCAGTACTTC. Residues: CASSHGQGGLSAQYF.

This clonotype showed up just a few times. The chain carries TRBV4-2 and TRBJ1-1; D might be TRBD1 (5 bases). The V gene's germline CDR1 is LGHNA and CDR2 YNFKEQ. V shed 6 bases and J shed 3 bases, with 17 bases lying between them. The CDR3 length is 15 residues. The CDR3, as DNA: TGTGCCAGCAGAAGACCGGGCAGGGCGCACACTGAAGCTTTCTTT. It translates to CASRRPGRAHTEAFF.

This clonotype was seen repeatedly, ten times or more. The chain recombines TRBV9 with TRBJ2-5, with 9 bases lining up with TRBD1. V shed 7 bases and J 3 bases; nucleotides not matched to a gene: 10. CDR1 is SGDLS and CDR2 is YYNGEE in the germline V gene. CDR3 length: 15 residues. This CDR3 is CASGLDRGGKETQYF. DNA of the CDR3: TGTGCCAGCGGGTTGGACAGGGGAGGCAAAGAGACCCAGTACTTC.

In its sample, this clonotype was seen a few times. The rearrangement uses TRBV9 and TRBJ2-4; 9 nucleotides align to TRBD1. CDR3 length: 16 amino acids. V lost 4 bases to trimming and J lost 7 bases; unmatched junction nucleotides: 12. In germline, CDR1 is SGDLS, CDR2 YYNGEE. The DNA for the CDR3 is TGTGCCAGCAGCCCCTCTCCCGGGACAGGGTTCAACATTCAGTACTTC. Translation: CASSPSPGTGFNIQYF.

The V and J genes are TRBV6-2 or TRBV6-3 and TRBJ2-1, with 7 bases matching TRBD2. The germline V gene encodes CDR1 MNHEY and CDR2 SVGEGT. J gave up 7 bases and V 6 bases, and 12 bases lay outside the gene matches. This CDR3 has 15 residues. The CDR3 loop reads CASRPSGGSGNEQFF. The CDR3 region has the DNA TGTGCCAGCAGGCCCTCTGGCGGGAGTGGAAATGAGCAGTTCTTC.